Described below is a single T cell receptor (beta chain) sequence and its context. TCRdb's copy holds only in-frame clones and misses some; the assay was immunoSEQ multiplex PCR. The table includes about 59,000 clones, around 93% detected once. This specimen comes from a study of T cell changes during pregnancy in multiple sclerosis. CDR3 length: 16 amino acids. Germline-derived CDR1 and CDR2 are SEHNR and FQNEAQ (reference sequence). The V gene end was trimmed by 4 bases and the J gene end by 0 bases; junction bases not matched to a gene: 4. The chain uses TRBV7-9 and TRBJ2-1; 9 nucleotides agree with TRBD2. The sequencing used CD4+ T cells from peripheral blood mononuclear cells, collected before pregnancy. The sequence came from a female donor with multiple sclerosis, enrolled in a pregnancy study. In DNA, the CDR3 is TGTGCCAGCAGCTCAAATAGCGGGAGCTCCTACAATGAGCAGTTCTTC. Translation: CASSSNSGSSYNEQFF.